This TCR beta chain was sequenced for a study of patients and donors after allogeneic stem cell transplantation. The CDR3 totals 16 residues. The V gene lost 2 bases and the J gene lost 0 bases, with 12 bases spanning the gap. Germline V gene sequence: CDR1 KGHSH, CDR2 LQKENI. MiXCR was run by TCRdb on the RT-PCR reads, yielding one entry per CDR3 protein. The sample contains about a million distinct CDR3 sequences, roughly 18% of which appear only once. The receptor was derived from a human donor who was either an allogeneic HSCT recipient or a stem cell or donor lymphocyte infusion donor (not recorded which). It is not recorded whose cells these are; they may come from a transplant donor. The chain recombines TRBV18 with TRBJ2-3; TRBD1 might be the D (6 bases). The sequencing input was blood, either unsorted or a sorted T cell fraction (not recorded which). CDR3 coding DNA: TGTGCCAGCTCACCAAGAGGGGGACCTAGCACAGATACGCAGTATTTT. Translated, it gives CASSPRGGPSTDTQYF.